This TCR beta chain derives from a study of neurological immune-mediated disorders. The time point denotes: longitudinal time-point 3. It was from 2 million PBMCs stored at -80 C that the unsorted libraries were obtained. The CDR3 has 13 amino acids. V shed 0 bases and J shed 7 bases, with 7 bases lying between them. Germline assignment: CDR1 SGHRS and CDR2 YFSETQ. This clonotype was found many times. What it binds is unknown. Whole-study findings and limits: The greatest TCR clonal expansion occurred in HTLV-1-associated myelopathy and the least in multiple sclerosis, which fell below healthy controls. Across subjects, no CDR3 amino acid sequence appeared in expanded clones of more than one subject, a finding that suggested private repertoires in all groups.

The authors made cDNA by 5'RACE with 10-nucleotide random UMIs. MiXCR, applied by TCRdb to the 5' RACE reads, yields one record per CDR3 protein. The sample has about 99,000 distinct CDR3 sequences, 10% to 14% seen once. The chain carries TRBV5-1 and TRBJ2-2; D gene unclear. The sequence was collected from a female donor with HTLV-1-associated myelopathy (HAM/TSP). Sequencing input: PBMCs. The DNA for the CDR3 is TGCGCCAGCAGCTTGGATCGTGTCGGGGAGCTGTTTTTT. This encodes CASSLDRVGELFF.